Presented here are 26 T cell receptor beta chains from one specimen sequenced in a study of T cell repertoires in cytomegalovirus infection. TCRdb ran MiXCR on the reads and lists one entry per CDR3 protein. The sample holds 200,000 to 250,000 distinct CDR3 sequences, about 7% seen once. The sequenced sample consisted of PBMCs. The source of these receptors is a human donor in good health (CMV status not recorded). Some clones in this sample may be carry-over from other donors' samples.

This clonotype was counted at least ten times. The rearrangement joins TRBV12-3 or TRBV12-4 to TRBJ2-1; D may correspond to TRBD1 or TRBD2 (5 bases each). V dropped 7 bases and J dropped 9 bases, with 13 bases sitting between them. This CDR3 comprises 12 residues. Written as DNA, the CDR3 is TGTGCCAGCACTACAGGAGAGGGTGAGCAGTTCTTC. Encoded protein: CASTTGEGEQFF.

This clonotype was observed many times. This chain links TRBV2 with TRBJ2-3; TRBD2 matches 9 bases. CDR1 SNHLY and CDR2 FYNNEI come from the germline V gene. After removal of 4 bases from V and 3 bases from J, the junction contained 11 bases not matched to a gene. The CDR3 runs to 17 residues. The DNA of the CDR3 is TGTGCCAGCAGTGGAAGGGGCGGGGGGGCGAGAACAGATACGCAGTATTTT. Translated: CASSGRGGGARTDTQYF.

This clonotype has a count of ten or more. The chain carries TRBV7-2 and TRBJ2-3, with 9 bases that match TRBD2. CDR1 SGHTA and CDR2 FQGNSA come from the germline V gene. This CDR3 contains 13 residues. The ends lost 6 bases at V and 9 bases at J; junction bases unmatched: 7. In DNA form, the CDR3 reads TGTGCCAGCAGGAGGACTAGCGTTTTAACGCAGTATTTT. Protein sequence: CASRRTSVLTQYF.

This rearrangement joins TRBV6-2 or TRBV6-3 to TRBJ2-6, with 7 nucleotides matching TRBD1. The germline CDR1 and CDR2 sequences are MNHEY and SVGEGT. Trimming cost V 2 bases and J 0 bases; bases outside gene matches: 10. The CDR3 length is 19 residues. CDR3 sequence reads: CASSYLPGQTLSGANVLTF. As DNA, the CDR3 is TGTGCCAGCAGTTACCTTCCGGGACAGACCCTCTCTGGGGCCAACGTCCTGACTTTC.

This clonotype was seen repeatedly, ten times or more. This rearrangement joins TRBV7-2 to TRBJ1-2; no clear D. CDR3 length: 14 residues. Germline V gene sequence: CDR1 SGHTA, CDR2 FQGNSA. The V and J ends lost 3 bases and 4 bases respectively, with 12 bases between them. DNA of the CDR3: TGTGCCAGCAGCTTCGATAGTAAGGGCTATGGCTACACCTTC. This codes for CASSFDSKGYGYTF.

The chain has TRBV10-3 and TRBJ2-5, with D possibly being TRBD1 or TRBD2 (6 bases each). The CDR3 spans 11 residues. V was trimmed by 11 bases and J by 3 bases, leaving 10 bases between them. Germline values: CDR1 ENHRY, CDR2 SYGVKD. The CDR3 DNA reads as TGTGCCGTTAGGGGGGAAGAGACCCAGTACTTC. Encoded protein: CAVRGEETQYF.

This clonotype appeared a few times. The chain couples TRBV2 to TRBJ2-1, with D perhaps being TRBD1 or TRBD2 (6 bases each). Per the germline V gene, CDR1 is SNHLY and CDR2 is FYNNEI. This CDR3 has 14 amino acids. The ends were cut back, 8 bases at V and 2 bases at J, with 13 bases in the middle. The chain's CDR3 is CASERGRTYNEQFF. The CDR3 nucleotides read TGTGCCAGCGAGAGGGGGAGGACCTACAATGAGCAGTTCTTC.

In this sample, this clonotype turned up many times. The V gene is TRBV6-1, the J gene TRBJ2-7; 7 nucleotides line up with TRBD2. The CDR3 runs to 17 residues. Germline-derived CDR1 and CDR2 are MNHNS and SASEGT. The V segment lost 5 bases and the J segment 4 bases; nucleotides outside the gene matches: 17. CDR3 bases: TGTGCCAGCAGTAGTATGGTAACGGCGGGAGACAAGTACGAGCAGTACTTC. It translates to CASSSMVTAGDKYEQYF.

This clonotype was counted at least ten times. The gene calls are TRBV6-5 and TRBJ2-7; D possibly corresponds to TRBD2 (5 bases). Deletions cut 3 bases from V and 0 bases from J, with 12 bases between. Germline V lookup: CDR1 MNHEY, CDR2 SVGAGI. This CDR3 is 15 amino acids long. The CDR3 here is CASSYKGGSSYEQYF. CDR3 coding DNA: TGTGCCAGCAGTTATAAGGGTGGGAGCTCCTACGAGCAGTACTTC.

Many counts were recorded for this clonotype. The chain couples TRBV7-6 to TRBJ1-5; TRBD1 is a possible D gene (5 bases). This CDR3 has 16 amino acids. The V gene lost 1 base and the J gene lost 2 bases, with 12 bases spanning the gap. The germline V gene has CDR1 SGHVS and CDR2 FNYEAQ. CDR3 region: CASSLGTGLGNQPQHF. As DNA, the CDR3 is TGTGCCAGCAGCTTAGGTACAGGACTGGGCAATCAGCCCCAGCATTTT.

In this sample, this clonotype turned up many times. The V call is TRBV7-2, the J call TRBJ2-3, with TRBD1 matching over 8 bases. The germline V gene encodes CDR1 SGHTA and CDR2 FQGNSA. V dropped 3 bases and J dropped 2; count of bases not matched to a gene: 4. The CDR3 covers 15 residues. The CDR3 is CASSFGTGHTDTQYF. DNA for the CDR3: TGTGCCAGCAGCTTCGGGACAGGCCACACAGATACGCAGTATTTT.

This clonotype occurred a few times. The chain has TRBV2 and TRBJ1-6; tentatively, D is TRBD1 (6 bases). Trimming took 8 bases from V and 0 from J, leaving 11 bases between them. This CDR3 spans 15 amino acids. The V gene's germline CDR1 is SNHLY and CDR2 FYNNEI. CDR3 DNA: TGTGCCAGCGGCGACAGGAGCTCCTATAATTCACCCCTCCACTTT. This codes for CASGDRSSYNSPLHF.

This clonotype was detected ten times or more. The chain recombines TRBV10-3 with TRBJ2-3, with D unresolved. V lost 2 bases, J lost 4 bases, and 4 bases lay in between. Germline CDR1 ENHRY, CDR2 SYGVKD. CDR3 length equals 12 residues. CDR3 coding DNA: TGTGCCATCAGTGAGGCGTCAGATACGCAGTATTTT. Protein product: CAISEASDTQYF.

This clonotype was counted only a few times. The gene calls are TRBV30 and TRBJ2-7, with 7 positions matching TRBD1. The CDR3 runs 11 residues. CDR1 is GTSNPN and CDR2 is SVGIG in the germline V gene (reference sequence). After removal of 8 bases from V and 3 bases from J, the junction contained 4 bases not matched to a gene. The chain's CDR3 is CAGRTGYEQYF. CDR3 sequence (DNA): TGTGCCGGACGGACAGGCTACGAGCAGTACTTC.

This clonotype came up many times. The chain recombines TRBV20-1 with TRBJ1-2, with D possibly matching TRBD1 (6 bases). Germline CDR1 DFQATT, CDR2 SNEGSKA (reference sequence). The CDR3 spans 14 residues. Deletions cut 0 bases from V and 4 bases from J, with 12 bases between. The CDR3 is CSARDLRGGYGYTF. CDR3 nucleotide sequence: TGCAGTGCTAGAGACCTCAGGGGCGGCTATGGCTACACCTTC.

This clonotype came up many times. The V call is TRBV29-1, the J call TRBJ1-3; no definite D call. The V end lost 4 bases, the J end lost 0 bases, and 7 bases lay between the germline ends. The CDR3 runs 13 residues. Germline V gene data show CDR1 as SQVTM and CDR2 as ANQGSEA. CDR3 nucleotide sequence: TGCAGCGTTGGTTCTGGCTCTGGAAACACCATATATTTT. Protein sequence: CSVGSGSGNTIYF.

This clonotype was observed at least ten times. The J gene is TRBJ2-7, the V gene TRBV7-2; 8 nucleotides match TRBD1. V lost 5 bases, J lost 7 bases, and 10 bases stayed unmatched. The CDR3 covers 14 residues. Germline loops: CDR1 SGHTA, CDR2 FQGNSA. This CDR3 is CASSTRTGYEEQYF. Written as DNA, the CDR3 is TGTGCCAGCAGCACCCGGACAGGGTATGAAGAGCAGTACTTC.

This clonotype was seen ten or more times. The chain employs TRBV19 and TRBJ1-1; maybe TRBD1 (6 bases). V dropped 6 bases and J dropped 3 bases, with 14 bases sitting between them. CDR3 length: 14 amino acids. The germline CDR1 and CDR2 sequences are LNHDA and SQIVND (reference sequence). The CDR3 loop reads CASSLDRVYTEAFF. For the CDR3, the DNA is TGTGCCAGTAGCCTGGACAGAGTATACACTGAAGCTTTCTTT.

Ten or more counts support this clonotype. The chain recombines TRBV7-2 with TRBJ1-2; D is undetermined. V was cut by 4 bases and J by 4 bases, with 7 bases left in between. The CDR3 totals 12 residues. The V gene's germline CDR1 is SGHTA and CDR2 FQGNSA. The CDR3 loop reads CASSSESYGYTF. The CDR3 nucleotides are TGTGCCAGCAGCTCCGAGAGCTATGGCTACACCTTC.

This chain joins TRBV2 and TRBJ2-1, with 14 bases identical to TRBD2. CDR3 length equals 16 residues. Germline V gives CDR1 SNHLY, CDR2 FYNNEI. J gave up 4 bases and V 6 bases, and 5 bases lay outside the gene matches. CDR3 in DNA: TGTGCCAGCAGCCGACTAGCGGGGGGGACTTACAATGAGCAGTTCTTC. This gives the protein CASSRLAGGTYNEQFF.

This clonotype was seen ten or more times. V is TRBV3-1 and J is TRBJ1-6; perhaps TRBD1 as D (5 bases). Trimming shortened V by 2 bases and J by 10 bases, and 12 bases separated the two germline ends. Germline V gene sequence: CDR1 LGHDT, CDR2 YNNKEL (reference sequence). This CDR3 has 14 residues. In DNA, the CDR3 is TGTGCCAGCAGCCAAAGTCAGGGAAGCTCACCCCTCCACTTT. It yields the protein CASSQSQGSSPLHF.

This clonotype was counted at least ten times. The chain carries TRBV5-1 and TRBJ2-7; 9 bases align to TRBD1. From germline, CDR1 is SGHRS and CDR2 YFSETQ. V gave up 5 bases and J gave up 2 bases; unmatched junction bases: 11. This CDR3 region has 16 residues. The CDR3 sequence is CASSLESGQGTYEQYF. CDR3 in DNA: TGCGCCAGCAGTTTAGAGTCGGGACAGGGAACCTACGAGCAGTACTTC.

The sample holds a few counts of this clonotype. V gene TRBV5-1 combines with J gene TRBJ2-2; D unresolved. V was trimmed by 1 base and J by 7 bases, leaving 14 bases between them. Germline values: CDR1 SGHRS, CDR2 YFSETQ. CDR3 length: 15 residues. The CDR3 DNA is TGCGCCAGCAGCTTGCGTCTTCCGCCGGACGGGGAGCTGTTTTTT. Translated: CASSLRLPPDGELFF.

In its sample, this clonotype was seen many times. In DNA, the CDR3 is TGTGCCAGCAGCTTATTGGGACAGACTGAGGGGGAGACCCAGTACTTC. Protein: CASSLLGQTEGETQYF. The chain carries TRBV7-2 and TRBJ2-5, with 7 bases that match TRBD1. J lost 5 bases, V lost 2 bases, and 11 bases had no gene match. Germline assignment: CDR1 SGHTA and CDR2 FQGNSA. CDR3 length: 16 residues.

The table lists this clonotype with many counts. This chain connects TRBV7-2 to TRBJ2-7, with D possibly matching TRBD1 (5 bases). Trimming pared 1 base from V and 3 bases from J, leaving 13 bases between. Germline V gives CDR1 SGHTA, CDR2 FQGNSA. The CDR3 is 15 amino acids. The CDR3 DNA sequence: TGTGCCAGCAGCTTAGTCGTGACAGCTGGCTACGAGCAGTACTTC. Its protein is CASSLVVTAGYEQYF.

This clonotype was found many times. This chain joins TRBV6-2 or TRBV6-3 and TRBJ2-5, with 8 bases lining up with TRBD2. Germline assignment: CDR1 MNHEY and CDR2 SVGEGT. This CDR3 has 16 residues. After removal of 5 bases from V and 5 bases from J, the junction contained 13 bases not matched to a gene. Here the CDR3 DNA reads TGTGCCAGCAGTGGACAGTCCCCTCCGGGGGGGGAGACCCAGTACTTC. Amino acid sequence: CASSGQSPPGGETQYF.